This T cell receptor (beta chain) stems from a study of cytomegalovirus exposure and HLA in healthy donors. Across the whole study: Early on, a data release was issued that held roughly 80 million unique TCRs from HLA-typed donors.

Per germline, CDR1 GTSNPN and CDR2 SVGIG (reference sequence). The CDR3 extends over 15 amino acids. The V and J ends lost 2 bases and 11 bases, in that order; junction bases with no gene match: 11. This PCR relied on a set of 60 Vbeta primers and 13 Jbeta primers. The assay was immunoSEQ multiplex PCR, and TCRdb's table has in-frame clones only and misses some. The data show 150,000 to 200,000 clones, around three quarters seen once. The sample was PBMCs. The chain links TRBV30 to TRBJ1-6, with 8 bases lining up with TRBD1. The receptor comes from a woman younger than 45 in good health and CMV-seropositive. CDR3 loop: CAWSPPGQGGAPLHF. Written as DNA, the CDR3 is TGTGCCTGGAGTCCCCCAGGACAGGGTGGGGCACCCCTCCACTTT.